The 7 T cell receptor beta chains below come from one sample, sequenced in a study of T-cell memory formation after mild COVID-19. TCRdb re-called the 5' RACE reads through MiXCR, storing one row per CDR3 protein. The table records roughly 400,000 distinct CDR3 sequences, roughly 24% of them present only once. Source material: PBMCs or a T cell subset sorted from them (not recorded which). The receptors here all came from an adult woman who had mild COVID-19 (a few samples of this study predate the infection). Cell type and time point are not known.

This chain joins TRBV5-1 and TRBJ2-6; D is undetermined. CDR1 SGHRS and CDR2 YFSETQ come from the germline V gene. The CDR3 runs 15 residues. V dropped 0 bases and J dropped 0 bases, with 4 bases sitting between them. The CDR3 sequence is CASSLEISGANVLTF. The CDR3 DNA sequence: TGCGCCAGCAGCTTGGAAATCTCTGGGGCCAACGTCCTGACTTTC. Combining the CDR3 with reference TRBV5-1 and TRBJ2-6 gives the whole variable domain KAGVTQTPRYLIKTRGQQVTLSCSPISGHRSVSWYQQTPGQGLQFLFEYFSETQRNKGNFPGRFSGRQFSNSRSEMNVSTLELGDSALYLCASSLEISGANVLTFGAGSRLTVL.

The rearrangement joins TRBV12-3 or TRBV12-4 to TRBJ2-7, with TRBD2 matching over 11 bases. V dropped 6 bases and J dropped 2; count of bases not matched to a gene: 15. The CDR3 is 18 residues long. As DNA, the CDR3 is TGTGCCAGCAGCTCTACCCGGGGTCTAGCGGGGGGTGCCTACGAGCAGTACTTC. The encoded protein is CASSSTRGLAGGAYEQYF.

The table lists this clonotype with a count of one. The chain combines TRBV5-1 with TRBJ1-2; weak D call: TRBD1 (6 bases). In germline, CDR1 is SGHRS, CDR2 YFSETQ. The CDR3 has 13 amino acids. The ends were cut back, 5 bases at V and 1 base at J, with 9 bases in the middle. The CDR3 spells CASRPDSNYGYTF. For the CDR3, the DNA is TGCGCCAGCAGGCCGGACAGTAACTATGGCTACACCTTC.

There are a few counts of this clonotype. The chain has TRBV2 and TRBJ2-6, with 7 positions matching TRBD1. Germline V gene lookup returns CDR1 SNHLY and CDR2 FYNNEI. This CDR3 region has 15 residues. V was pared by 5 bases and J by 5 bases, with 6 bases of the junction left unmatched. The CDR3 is CASSNDRARANVLTF. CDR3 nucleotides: TGTGCCAGCAGTAACGACAGGGCTAGGGCCAACGTCCTGACTTTC.

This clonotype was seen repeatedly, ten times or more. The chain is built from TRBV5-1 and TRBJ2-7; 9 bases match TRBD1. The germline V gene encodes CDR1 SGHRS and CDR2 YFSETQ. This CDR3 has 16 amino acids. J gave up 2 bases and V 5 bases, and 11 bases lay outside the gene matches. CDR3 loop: CASSSLTGGPTYEQYF. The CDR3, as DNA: TGCGCCAGCAGTTCCCTCACAGGGGGCCCAACCTACGAGCAGTACTTC. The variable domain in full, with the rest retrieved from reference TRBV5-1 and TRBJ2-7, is KAGVTQTPRYLIKTRGQQVTLSCSPISGHRSVSWYQQTPGQGLQFLFEYFSETQRNKGNFPGRFSGRQFSNSRSEMNVSTLELGDSALYLCASSSLTGGPTYEQYFGPGTRLTVT.

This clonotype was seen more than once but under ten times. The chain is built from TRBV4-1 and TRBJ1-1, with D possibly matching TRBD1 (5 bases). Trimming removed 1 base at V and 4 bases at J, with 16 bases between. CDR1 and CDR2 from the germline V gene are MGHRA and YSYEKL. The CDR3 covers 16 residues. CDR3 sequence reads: CASSQALGVGFTEAFF. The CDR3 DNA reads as TGCGCCAGCAGCCAAGCTTTGGGGGTAGGTTTCACTGAAGCTTTCTTT.

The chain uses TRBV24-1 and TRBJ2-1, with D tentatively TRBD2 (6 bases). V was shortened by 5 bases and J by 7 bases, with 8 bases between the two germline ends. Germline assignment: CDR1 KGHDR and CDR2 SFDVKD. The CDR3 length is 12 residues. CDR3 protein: CATSAGVNEQFF. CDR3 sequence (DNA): TGTGCCACCAGTGCGGGGGTAAATGAGCAGTTCTTC.